A selection of T cell receptor beta chains follows, all from one sample in a study of T cell responses to AZD1222 COVID-19 vaccine. Method: immunoSEQ multiplex PCR; TCRdb's copy keeps in-frame clones and lacks some. This sample has approximately 130,000 clones, with roughly 82% found just once. The sample was peripheral blood, taken 28 days after the second AZD1222 dose. Receptors originate from an adult who received the AZD1222 COVID-19 vaccine. CDR3s include the opening cysteine and the closing phenylalanine or tryptophan. The D gene is left open where the match is weak. The size entry is marked missing in some rows and otherwise reads once, few, many or a size class.

CDR3 length	J gene	V gene	clone size	D gene	CDR3 DNA	CDR3 protein
15	TRBJ2-2	TRBV2	-	-	TGTGCCAGCAGCGTCACGGGGCCGAACACCGGGGAGCTGTTTTTT	CASSVTGPNTGELFF
13	TRBJ2-1	TRBV28	-	TRBD2	TGTGCCAGCAGCCTAGCGGTCGGCAATGAGCAGTTCTTC	CASSLAVGNEQFF
17	TRBJ1-1	TRBV18	once	TRBD1	TGTGCCAGCTTCAAGGGCCGACAGGGGGCAAGGAACACTGAAGCTTTCTTT	CASFKGRQGARNTEAFF
16	TRBJ2-5	TRBV3-1/TRBV3-2	once	-	TGTGCCAGCAGCCAAGGGGTAGTTGGGTTGTCGGAGACCCAGTACTTC	CASSQGVVGLSETQYF
16	TRBJ2-1	TRBV6-2/TRBV6-3	-	TRBD2	TGTGCCAGCAGTGCCCCGGGACTAGCGGCCTACAATGAGCAGTTCTTC	CASSAPGLAAYNEQFF
13	TRBJ2-7	TRBV7-2	-	-	TGTGCCAGCAGCTTAAGAGGGTTGAGAGAGCAGTACTTC	CASSLRGLREQYF
16	TRBJ2-5	TRBV5-5	-	-	TGTGCCAGCAGCTTGGTAGGCAGAGGGAACCAAGAGACCCAGTACTTC	CASSLVGRGNQETQYF
13	TRBJ2-3	TRBV10-1	-	-	TGCGCCAGCAGGAGGAATGTGGGTGATACGCAGTATTTT	CASRRNVGDTQYF
15	TRBJ1-3	TRBV28	-	TRBD1	TGTGCCAGCAGTTTACCGCCGGGACAGGGAAACACCATATATTTT	CASSLPPGQGNTIYF
13	TRBJ2-7	TRBV4-2	-	-	TGTGCCAGCAGCCAGGGCGCCGGGCGGGAGCAGTACTTC	CASSQGAGREQYF
14	TRBJ1-1	TRBV5-1	few	-	TGCGCCAGCAGGAGTGGTGCGGGGAACACTGAAGCTTTCTTT	CASRSGAGNTEAFF
14	TRBJ1-5	TRBV19	few	-	TGTGCCAGTAGTGACGGACAGAGTAATCAGCCCCAGCATTTT	CASSDGQSNQPQHF
13	TRBJ1-2	TRBV4-1	-	-	TGCGCCAGCAGCCAGATACTCAGGGACGGCTACACCTTC	CASSQILRDGYTF
14	TRBJ2-5	TRBV11-2	-	TRBD2	TGTGCCAGCAGCCCAGGGACTAAACAAGAGACCCAGTACTTC	CASSPGTKQETQYF
15	TRBJ1-6	TRBV11-2	-	TRBD1	TGTGCCAGCAGCTTAGGGGGACAGGGCTATTCACCCCTCCACTTT	CASSLGGQGYSPLHF
16	TRBJ1-2	TRBV3-1/TRBV3-2	-	-	TGTGCCAGCAGCCGAACCCTGAGGGAAACGAGCTATGGCTACACCTTC	CASSRTLRETSYGYTF
13	TRBJ2-7	TRBV5-6	-	-	TGTGCCAGCAGCTTACAGCTTCCCGGGGAGCAGTACTTC	CASSLQLPGEQYF
15	TRBJ1-6	TRBV19	-	TRBD1	TGTGCCAGTAGTATCGAGGGGACAGGGGATTCACCCCTCCACTTT	CASSIEGTGDSPLHF
11	TRBJ1-1	TRBV6-1	-	-	TGTGCCAGCAGTGAGACGACAGTCCCTTTCTTT	CASSETTVPFF
15	TRBJ1-2	TRBV7-5	-	-	TGTGCCAGAAGCTTAGGGATGCAGGGGGACTATGGCTACACCTTC	CARSLGMQGDYGYTF
14	TRBJ1-2	TRBV9	few	-	TGTGCCAGCAGCGTAGCTACGGGTAGGTCTGGCTACACCTTC	CASSVATGRSGYTF
13	TRBJ2-3	TRBV4-3	-	-	TGCGCCAGCAGCCAAGATCAGGCAGATACGCAGTATTTT	CASSQDQADTQYF
15	TRBJ1-2	TRBV9	once	-	TGTGCCAGCAGCCCAACAAGGGGGGCAGTAGGTGGCTACACCTTC	CASSPTRGAVGGYTF
15	TRBJ2-3	TRBV6-5	-	TRBD1	TGTGCCAGCAGTTATTGGGACAGGGGCACAGATACGCAGTATTTT	CASSYWDRGTDTQYF
13	TRBJ1-1	TRBV27	once	-	TGTGCCAGCAGTGGACGGCGGAACACTGAAGCTTTCTTT	CASSGRRNTEAFF
14	TRBJ2-7	TRBV28	-	TRBD1	TGTGCCAGCAGTGGACGGGACAGGGATTACGAGCAGTACTTC	CASSGRDRDYEQYF
12	TRBJ1-1	TRBV5-6	-	-	TGTGCCAGCAGCTTGGGGGAAGCTGAAGCTTTCTTT	CASSLGEAEAFF
16	TRBJ1-3	TRBV5-6	-	-	TGTGCCAGCAGCTTGGCTAGCGAGGCGGTTGGAAACACCATATATTTT	CASSLASEAVGNTIYF
13	TRBJ2-2	TRBV6-5	-	-	TGTGCCAGCAGTCCCGTCGGGGCCGGGGAGCTGTTTTTT	CASSPVGAGELFF
17	TRBJ2-5	TRBV9	-	TRBD2	TGTGCCAGCAGCGTAACTAGCGGGGTAACACTAGGAGAGACCCAGTACTTC	CASSVTSGVTLGETQYF
12	TRBJ1-5	TRBV19	-	TRBD1	TGTGCCAGTAGTATTCCGGGACAGTTTGGACATTTT	CASSIPGQFGHF
14	TRBJ1-5	TRBV5-6	-	-	TGTGCCAGCAGCTTGGGGGCAGGGGTTCAGCCCCAGCATTTT	CASSLGAGVQPQHF
13	TRBJ1-5	TRBV5-1	-	-	TGCGCCAGCAGTGAGAATAGCAATCAGCCCCAGCATTTT	CASSENSNQPQHF
16	TRBJ1-4	TRBV4-2	-	-	TGTGCCAGCAGTCGATTCCCCCCGGACTCTAATGAAAAACTGTTTTTT	CASSRFPPDSNEKLFF
13	TRBJ1-5	TRBV12-3/TRBV12-4	-	-	TGTGCCAGCAGACTGGAGACTAATCAGCCCCAGCATTTT	CASRLETNQPQHF
14	TRBJ2-2	TRBV6-4	-	-	TGTGCCAGCAGTGAGGGGCCCGAGGGCAGGGAGCTGTTTTTT	CASSEGPEGRELFF
21	TRBJ2-1	TRBV29-1	-	-	TGCAGCGTTCTGCCGGCCACCTTAGACACTAGAAACCCTAGCTCCTACAATGAGCAGTTCTTC	CSVLPATLDTRNPSSYNEQFF
12	TRBJ1-2	TRBV19	once	-	TGTGCCAGTAAAAACAGTCTCTATGGCTACACCTTC	CASKNSLYGYTF
15	TRBJ1-6	TRBV14	-	TRBD1	TGTGCCAGCAGCCACCGGGACAGCATTAATTCACCCCTCCACTTT	CASSHRDSINSPLHF
11	TRBJ2-7	TRBV29-1	-	TRBD1	TGCAGTGCGACAGGGGGCTACGAGCAGTACTTC	CSATGGYEQYF
14	TRBJ1-5	TRBV28	-	-	TGTGCCAGCAGTCTTGGGGAGGACAATCAGCCCCAGCATTTT	CASSLGEDNQPQHF
15	TRBJ2-3	TRBV18	-	-	TGTGCCAGCTCAGTACAGGGCGGGGGCACAGATACGCAGTATTTT	CASSVQGGGTDTQYF
14	TRBJ2-7	TRBV4-1	-	-	TGCGCCAGCAGCCAAGATTTCGGCGTGCGACAGCGGCACTTC	CASSQDFGVRQRHF
15	TRBJ1-3	TRBV6-5	-	-	TGTGCCAGCAGTTACCCGACAGCCTCTGGAAACACCATATATTTT	CASSYPTASGNTIYF
13	TRBJ2-7	TRBV6-6	-	-	TGTGCCAGCAGTTATGCCAGAGCCTACGAGCAGTACTTC	CASSYARAYEQYF
13	TRBJ1-5	TRBV14	-	-	TGTGCCAGCAGTCCGGACAACAATCAGCCCCAGCATTTT	CASSPDNNQPQHF
14	TRBJ1-5	TRBV27	-	TRBD1	TGTGCCAGCAGACAGGGACAGGTGAATCAGCCCCAGCATTTT	CASRQGQVNQPQHF
17	TRBJ1-1	TRBV5-1	-	TRBD1	TGCGCCAGCAGCTTGAGGCCCATGGACAGGATGAACACTGAAGCTTTCTTT	CASSLRPMDRMNTEAFF
13	TRBJ2-2	TRBV9	-	-	TGTGCCAGCACACGACTGAGCACCGGGGAGCTGTTTTTT	CASTRLSTGELFF
15	TRBJ1-3	TRBV5-1	-	-	TGCGCCAGCAGCCGAACGGGCTCCTCTGGAAACACCATATATTTT	CASSRTGSSGNTIYF
14	TRBJ1-1	TRBV24-1	-	TRBD1	TGTGCCACCAGTGAGGGTGGACAGGGGGCGAGAGCTTTCTTT	CATSEGGQGARAFF
13	TRBJ2-3	TRBV7-2	-	TRBD2	TGTGCCAGCAGTCCTAGCGGAGGGGATACGCAGTATTTT	CASSPSGGDTQYF
11	TRBJ1-1	TRBV28	-	-	TGTGCCAGCAGAGGGAACACTGAAGCTTTCTTT	CASRGNTEAFF
14	TRBJ2-5	TRBV11-2	-	-	TGTGCCAGCAGCTTAGATTGGACCGGCGAGACCCAGTACTTC	CASSLDWTGETQYF
15	TRBJ1-6	TRBV9	-	-	TGTGCCAGCAGCGTAGGAGGGACTTTCACTTCACCCCTCCACTTT	CASSVGGTFTSPLHF